Listed here are 6 T cell receptor beta chains from one sample, sequenced in a study of blood T cell repertoires in COVID-19. Profiled with immunoSEQ multiplex PCR; TCRdb holds only in-frame clones, not every one. The sample shows 250,000 to 300,000 clones, 75% to 90% of them seen only once. Sample: peripheral blood. Receptors were obtained from a man aged 50 to 60 with acute or convalescent COVID-19.

The rearrangement uses TRBV10-1 and TRBJ2-1; 11 bases map to TRBD1. J gave up 4 bases and V 4 bases, and 3 bases lay outside the gene matches. CDR3 length: 15 amino acids. Germline assignment: CDR1 WNHNN and CDR2 SYGVQD (reference sequence). The CDR3 loop is CASSAGTGGYNEQFF. Written as DNA, the CDR3 is TGCGCCAGCAGTGCGGGGACAGGGGGTTACAATGAGCAGTTCTTC.

The sample holds one count of this clone. In DNA form, the CDR3 reads TGTGCCAGCAGCGCGACAGATACGCAGTATTTT. Its translation: CASSATDTQYF. The chain employs TRBV9 and TRBJ2-3; D gene unclear. V shed 3 bases and J shed 3 bases, with 2 bases lying between them. The CDR3 consists of 11 residues. Germline values: CDR1 SGDLS, CDR2 YYNGEE.

V usage is TRBV18 and J usage is TRBJ2-7, with 8 positions matching TRBD1. This CDR3 contains 13 residues. V gave up 3 bases and J gave up 6 bases; unmatched junction bases: 4. In germline, CDR1 is KGHSH, CDR2 LQKENI. Here the CDR3 DNA reads TGTGCCAGCTCACCGGTGGGACAGGTCGAGCAGTACTTC. Residues: CASSPVGQVEQYF.

J is TRBJ2-5 and V is TRBV11-2; D possibly corresponds to TRBD2 (5 bases). This CDR3 contains 16 residues. Germline values: CDR1 SGHAT, CDR2 FQNNGV. Trimming pared 5 bases from V and 5 bases from J, leaving 21 bases between. The CDR3 sequence: CASSPLVLALRETQYF. In DNA form, the CDR3 reads TGTGCCAGCAGCCCCCTAGTGTTAGCGTTGAGGGAGACCCAGTACTTC.

The chain couples TRBV7-2 to TRBJ2-1; 7 bases agree with TRBD2. J lost 0 bases, V lost 4 bases, and 6 bases had no gene match. The V gene's germline CDR1 is SGHTA and CDR2 FQGNSA. There are 16 residues in the CDR3. CDR3 sequence: CASSSGGPGSYNEQFF. CDR3 coding DNA: TGTGCCAGCAGCTCGGGGGGTCCGGGCTCCTACAATGAGCAGTTCTTC.

The CDR3 reads CASSYLQGGPQHF. As DNA, the CDR3 is TGTGCCAGCAGTTACCTTCAGGGGGGGCCCCAGCATTTT. The chain combines TRBV6-5 with TRBJ1-5, with TRBD1 identical over 7 bases. The CDR3 length is 13 residues. The J segment lost 9 bases and the V segment lost 2 bases, leaving 4 bases of the junction unmatched. Germline values: CDR1 MNHEY, CDR2 SVGAGI.